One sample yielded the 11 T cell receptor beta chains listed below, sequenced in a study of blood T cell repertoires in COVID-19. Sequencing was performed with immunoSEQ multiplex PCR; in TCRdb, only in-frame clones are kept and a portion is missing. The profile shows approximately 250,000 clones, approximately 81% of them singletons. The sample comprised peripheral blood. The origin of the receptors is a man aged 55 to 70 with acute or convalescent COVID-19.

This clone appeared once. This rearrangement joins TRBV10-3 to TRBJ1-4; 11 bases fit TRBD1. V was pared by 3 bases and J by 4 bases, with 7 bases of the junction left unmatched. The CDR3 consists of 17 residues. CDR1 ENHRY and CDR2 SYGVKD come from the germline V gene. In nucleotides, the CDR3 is TGTGCCATCAGTGATATCGCCGGGACAGGGGGTAATGAAAAACTGTTTTTT. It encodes CAISDIAGTGGNEKLFF.

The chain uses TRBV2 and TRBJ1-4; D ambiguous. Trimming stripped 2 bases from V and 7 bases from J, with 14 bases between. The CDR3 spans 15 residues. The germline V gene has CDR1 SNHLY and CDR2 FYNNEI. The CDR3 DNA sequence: TGTGCCAGCAGTGAAAGAGCGGGTTCTGGTGAAAAACTGTTTTTT. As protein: CASSERAGSGEKLFF.

The CDR3 DNA reads TGTGCCAGCAGTCCAGGGGGGCCCCCTTATGGCTACACCTTC. It encodes CASSPGGPPYGYTF. The V call is TRBV6-2 or TRBV6-3, the J call TRBJ1-2; 7 bases match TRBD1. The CDR3 runs 14 residues. With 5 bases clipped from V and 5 bases from J, the junction kept 8 bases outside the gene matches. Germline values: CDR1 MNHEY, CDR2 SVGEGT.

The CDR3 bases are TGTGCCAGCAGCCAGCAGGACAGGGGAGAGACCCAGTACTTC. Amino acids: CASSQQDRGETQYF. The rearrangement uses TRBV14 and TRBJ2-5; 9 bases agree with TRBD1. CDR1 is SGHDN and CDR2 is FVKESK in the germline V gene. The trim removed 3 bases at V and 4 bases at J, leaving 3 bases unmatched. There are 14 residues in the CDR3.

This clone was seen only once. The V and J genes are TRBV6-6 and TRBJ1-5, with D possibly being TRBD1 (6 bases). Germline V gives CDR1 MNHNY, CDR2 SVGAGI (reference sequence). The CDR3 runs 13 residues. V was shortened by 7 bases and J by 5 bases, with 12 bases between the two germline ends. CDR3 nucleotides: TGTGCCAGCACTCCAGGGGCCTATCAGCCCCAGCATTTT. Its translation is CASTPGAYQPQHF.

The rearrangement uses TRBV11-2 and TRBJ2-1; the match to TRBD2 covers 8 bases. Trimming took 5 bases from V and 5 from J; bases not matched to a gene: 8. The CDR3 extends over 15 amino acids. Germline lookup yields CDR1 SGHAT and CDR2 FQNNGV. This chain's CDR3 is CASSPAGGGNNEQFF. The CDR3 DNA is TGTGCCAGCAGCCCCGCGGGCGGGGGGAACAATGAGCAGTTCTTC.

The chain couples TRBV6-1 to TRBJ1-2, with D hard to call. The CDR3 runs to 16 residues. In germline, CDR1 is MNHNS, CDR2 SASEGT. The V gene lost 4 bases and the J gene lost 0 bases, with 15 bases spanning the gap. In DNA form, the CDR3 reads TGTGCCAGCAGTGGGGCGGGTGGGAAATCTAACTATGGCTACACCTTC. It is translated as CASSGAGGKSNYGYTF.

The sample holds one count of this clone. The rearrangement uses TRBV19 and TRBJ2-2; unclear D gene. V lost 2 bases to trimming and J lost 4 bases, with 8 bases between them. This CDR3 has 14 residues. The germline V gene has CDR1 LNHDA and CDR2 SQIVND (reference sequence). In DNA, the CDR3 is TGTGCCAGTAGTATAAAGCGATTCACCGGGGAGCTGTTTTTT. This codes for CASSIKRFTGELFF. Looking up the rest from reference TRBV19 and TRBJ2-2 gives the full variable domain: DGGITQSPKYLFRKEGQNVTLSCEQNLNHDAMYWYRQDPGQGLRLIYYSQIVNDFQKGDIAEGYSVSREKKESFPLTVTSAQKNPTAFYLCASSIKRFTGELFFGEGSRLTVL.

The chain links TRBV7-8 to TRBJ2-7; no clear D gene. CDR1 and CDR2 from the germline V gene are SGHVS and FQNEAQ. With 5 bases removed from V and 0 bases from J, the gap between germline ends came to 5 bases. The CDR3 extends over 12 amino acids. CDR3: CASSRYSYEQYF. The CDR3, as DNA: TGTGCCAGCAGCCGTTACTCCTACGAGCAGTACTTC.

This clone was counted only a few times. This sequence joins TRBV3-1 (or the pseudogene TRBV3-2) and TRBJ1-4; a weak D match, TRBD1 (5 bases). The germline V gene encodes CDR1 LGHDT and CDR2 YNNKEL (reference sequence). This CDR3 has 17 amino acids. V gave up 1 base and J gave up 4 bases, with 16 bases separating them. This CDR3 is CASSQGWGRANNEKLFF. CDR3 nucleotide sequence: TGTGCCAGCAGCCAAGGCTGGGGCCGGGCTAATAATGAAAAACTGTTTTTT.

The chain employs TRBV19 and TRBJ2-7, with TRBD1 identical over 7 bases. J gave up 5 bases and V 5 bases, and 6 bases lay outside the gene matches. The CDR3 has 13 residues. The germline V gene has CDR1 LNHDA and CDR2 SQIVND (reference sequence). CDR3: CASSPVTGHEQYF. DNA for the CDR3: TGTGCCAGTAGTCCCGTGACAGGGCACGAGCAGTACTTC. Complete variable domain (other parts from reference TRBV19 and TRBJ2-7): DGGITQSPKYLFRKEGQNVTLSCEQNLNHDAMYWYRQDPGQGLRLIYYSQIVNDFQKGDIAEGYSVSREKKESFPLTVTSAQKNPTAFYLCASSPVTGHEQYFGPGTRLTVT.